Sequencing of this T cell receptor (beta chain) was carried out in a study of siplizumab effects on memory and regulatory T cells. V was clipped by 5 bases and J by 8 bases; unmatched bases: 6. The V gene's germline CDR1 is SNHLY and CDR2 FYNNEI. The CDR3 is 14 residues long. Note on this clone: Its specificity is unknown.

Regarding the study as a whole: A mean of about 69% of mappable alloreactive CD4+ clones were Treg-derived with siplizumab, compared with 26.9% in controls.

Around 100,000 TCR templates per sample were assayed. TCRdb keeps only in-frame clones here, not all; method: immunoSEQ multiplex PCR. This table has around 100,000 clones, more than 85% appearing once. The clonotype was recovered from a human donor in good health. Sequencing input: CD4+ T cells sorted from blood. This chain connects TRBV2 to TRBJ1-4; 9 nucleotides match TRBD1. This CDR3 is CASSPGQGDEKLFF. DNA for the CDR3: TGTGCCAGCAGTCCGGGACAGGGAGACGAAAAACTGTTTTTT.